The 24 T cell receptor beta chains in this list originate from one sample, sequenced in a study of synovial regulatory T cells in juvenile arthritis. The protocol was immunoSEQ multiplex PCR, while the TCRdb copy is restricted to in-frame clones and leaves out a portion. Recorded here are more than 9,500 clones; the top ten clones represent about 0.93%. Sequencing input: Treg cells from blood. The subset here: remaining (HLA-DR-negative) circulating blood Treg cells. These receptors were taken from a donor aged 2 to 35 with juvenile idiopathic arthritis.

J is TRBJ1-1 and V is TRBV4-1. The CDR3 spans 15 residues. No coding sequence is recorded. Per the germline V gene, CDR1 is MGHRA and CDR2 is YSYEKL. The CDR3 spells CASSQDPLPGTEAFF.

The V and J genes are TRBV5-1 and TRBJ1-3. The CDR3 is 18 amino acids. DNA is not on record. Germline V lookup: CDR1 SGHRS, CDR2 YFSETQ. CDR3 in amino acids: CASSSQGTPPGAGNTIYF.

This chain uses TRBV4-3 with TRBJ2-1; the D call from TCRdb, TRBD2, cannot be confirmed without DNA. Germline CDR1 reads LGHNA; CDR2 reads YSLEER. This CDR3 spans 14 amino acids. No coding sequence is recorded. The CDR3 spells CASSQGPGGSEQFF.

The V call is TRBV10-3, the J call TRBJ1-1. Germline CDR1 is ENHRY and CDR2 is SYGVKD. The CDR3 runs 13 residues. A DNA sequence was not provided. The CDR3 loop is CAISESGGTEAFF.

The V and J genes are TRBV2 and TRBJ1-5; the D call of TRBD1 rests on TCRdb alone, since no DNA is present to check it. The germline gives CDR1 SNHLY, CDR2 FYNNEI. The CDR3 spans 15 residues. No coding sequence is recorded. The CDR3 reads CASSEWVRSNQPQHF.

By frequency, this clone is medium-sized. V gene TRBV28 combines with J gene TRBJ1-3. Germline CDR1 reads MDHEN; CDR2 reads SYDVKM. There are 14 residues in the CDR3. No coding sequence is recorded. CDR3 region: CASSLPSSGNTIYF.

This rearrangement joins TRBV27 to TRBJ1-1; the D call from TCRdb, TRBD1, cannot be confirmed without DNA. Per germline, CDR1 MNHEY and CDR2 SMNVEV (reference sequence). The CDR3 contains 15 residues. This entry has no DNA. The chain's CDR3 is CASTPVGRGWTEAFF.

This sequence joins TRBV5-4 and TRBJ2-7. This CDR3 comprises 13 residues. DNA was not recorded. Germline V gene data show CDR1 as SGHNT and CDR2 as YYREEE (reference sequence). CDR3 region: CASSLGLTYEQYF. Based on the CDR3 plus reference TRBV5-4 and TRBJ2-7, the full variable domain is ETGVTQSPTHLIKTRGQQVTLRCSSQSGHNTVSWYQQALGQGPQFIFQYYREEENGRGNFPPRFSGLQFPNYSSELNVNALELDDSALYLCASSLGLTYEQYFGPGTRLTVT.

V usage is TRBV9 and J usage is TRBJ2-3; no DNA is available, so the TRBD2 call from TCRdb remains unchecked. Looked up from germline, CDR1 is SGDLS and CDR2 is YYNGEE. CDR3 length: 19 amino acids. No DNA appears here. CDR3 region: CASSVAPGLAVKRPDTQYF.

The chain couples TRBV6-5 to TRBJ1-3. The V gene's germline CDR1 is MNHEY and CDR2 SVGAGI. The CDR3 length is 12 residues. Only the protein is available. The CDR3 here is CASLGAGNTIYF.

V usage is TRBV5-6 and J usage is TRBJ1-2. CDR1 and CDR2 (germline): SGHDT, YYEEEE. This CDR3 region has 13 residues. No DNA sequence is on record. The CDR3 protein is CASSKGILYGYTF.

The V gene is TRBV5-1, the J gene TRBJ2-7; the D gene TCRdb calls, TRBD1, cannot be checked with no DNA. Germline lookup yields CDR1 SGHRS and CDR2 YFSETQ. The CDR3 runs 14 residues. DNA is not on record. CDR3 region: CASSLGDNSYEQYF.

This chain links TRBV7-2 with TRBJ2-5; TCRdb's D call of TRBD1 is untestable without DNA. This CDR3 has 17 amino acids. Only the protein sequence is given. Germline assignment: CDR1 SGHTA and CDR2 FQGNSA. The CDR3 loop is CASSLVGRTGGYETQYF.

V gene TRBV6-5 combines with J gene TRBJ1-4; no DNA is available, so the TRBD1 call from TCRdb remains unchecked. The CDR3 totals 14 residues. DNA is not on record. The germline gives CDR1 MNHEY, CDR2 SVGAGI. This CDR3 is CASSRQAKNEKLFF.

The chain recombines TRBV4-2 with TRBJ1-3; the TRBD1 assignment by TCRdb is unverifiable without DNA. The CDR3 has 16 residues. The DNA sequence is not available. Germline loops: CDR1 LGHNA, CDR2 YNFKEQ. CDR3 sequence: CASSQDFQISGNTIYF.

The gene calls are TRBV6-1 and TRBJ2-3. The germline V gene has CDR1 MNHNS and CDR2 SASEGT. The CDR3 loop spans 14 amino acids. No DNA is listed. The CDR3 spells CASSVLGGTDTQYF.

The rearrangement joins TRBV21-1 to TRBJ2-2; TCRdb proposes TRBD2, but this gene call is untestable without DNA. TRBV21-1 is flagged as a pseudogene. The length of the CDR3 is 18 residues. The record lacks a DNA sequence. Here the CDR3 reads CASIKTRVKITNTGELFF.

This chain connects TRBV28 to TRBJ1-5. The CDR3 runs 13 residues. No coding sequence is recorded. Germline values: CDR1 MDHEN, CDR2 SYDVKM. Here the CDR3 reads CASRDRWYQPQHF.

The chain employs TRBV4-1 and TRBJ2-5; TCRdb's assignment of TRBD2 cannot be checked, as there is no DNA. Germline-derived CDR1 and CDR2 are MGHRA and YSYEKL. This CDR3 has 17 residues. No DNA accompanies this entry. The CDR3 sequence is CASSLGLAGAPGETQYF.

The J gene is TRBJ1-2, the V gene TRBV6-5; TCRdb picks TRBD1, but there is no DNA to check that call. From germline, CDR1 is MNHEY and CDR2 SVGAGI. This CDR3 is 14 amino acids long. No DNA was logged. CDR3 protein: CASSYRDRAYGYTF.

The J gene is TRBJ2-5, the V gene TRBV19; the D call from TCRdb, TRBD2, cannot be confirmed without DNA. Germline V gene data show CDR1 as LNHDA and CDR2 as SQIVND (reference sequence). This CDR3 region has 14 residues. DNA for this receptor is not on file. The CDR3 reads CASSILYQQETQYF. The whole variable domain, remainder taken from reference TRBV19 and TRBJ2-5, is DGGITQSPKYLFRKEGQNVTLSCEQNLNHDAMYWYRQDPGQGLRLIYYSQIVNDFQKGDIAEGYSVSREKKESFPLTVTSAQKNPTAFYLCASSILYQQETQYFGPGTRLLVL.

The chain couples TRBV6-1 to TRBJ2-7; TCRdb picks TRBD1, but there is no DNA to check that call. Germline V lookup: CDR1 MNHNS, CDR2 SASEGT. The CDR3 consists of 15 residues. A DNA sequence was not provided. CDR3 in amino acids: CASSGTGTVLTQQYF.

The chain links TRBV10-3 to TRBJ1-5; absent DNA, TCRdb's TRBD1 call cannot be checked. This CDR3 has 17 residues. Only the protein sequence is given. Germline V lookup: CDR1 ENHRY, CDR2 SYGVKD. The CDR3 region is CAISRSGVRGGNQPQHF.

This chain connects TRBV2 to TRBJ1-5; TCRdb calls TRBD1, which cannot be checked without DNA. Germline CDR1 reads SNHLY; CDR2 reads FYNNEI. The CDR3 covers 15 residues. The record lacks a DNA sequence. The CDR3 protein is CASREQGFSNQPQHF.